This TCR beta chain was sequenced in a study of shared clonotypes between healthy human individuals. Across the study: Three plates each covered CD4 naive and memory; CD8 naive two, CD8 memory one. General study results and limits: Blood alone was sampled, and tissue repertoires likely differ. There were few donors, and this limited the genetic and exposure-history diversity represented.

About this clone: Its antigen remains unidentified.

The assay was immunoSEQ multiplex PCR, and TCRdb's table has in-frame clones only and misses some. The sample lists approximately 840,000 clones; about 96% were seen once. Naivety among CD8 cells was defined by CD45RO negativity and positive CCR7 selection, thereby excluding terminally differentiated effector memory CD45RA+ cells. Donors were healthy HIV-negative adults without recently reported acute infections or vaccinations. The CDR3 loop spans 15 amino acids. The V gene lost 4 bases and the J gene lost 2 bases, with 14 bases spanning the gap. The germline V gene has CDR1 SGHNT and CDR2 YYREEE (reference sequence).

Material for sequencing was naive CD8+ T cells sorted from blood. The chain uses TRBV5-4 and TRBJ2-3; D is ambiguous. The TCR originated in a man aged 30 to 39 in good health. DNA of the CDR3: TGTGCCAGCAGCCTAGGTGCGACCTTCACAGATACGCAGTATTTT. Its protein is CASSLGATFTDTQYF.